The T cell receptor beta chain described here comes from a study of cytomegalovirus exposure and HLA in healthy donors. A remark on this clone: Antigen unknown.

13 Jbeta primers and 60 Vbeta primers were used for the PCR. The data were produced by immunoSEQ multiplex PCR, yet TCRdb's version contains in-frame clones alone and is incomplete. The data hold 100,000 to 150,000 clones, with around three quarters observed a single time. General observations from the study: Compared with the roughly 700-donor mean, an Asian-associated ancestry cluster reportedly had fewer N-insertions, according to a later analysis.

This TCR derives from a human donor in good health. The sequenced material came from PBMCs.

The CDR3: CASSKVGGGPWTRSSLAKNIQYF. In DNA form, the CDR3 reads TGTGCCAGCAGCAAAGTGGGAGGGGGACCTTGGACGAGGAGTTCTCTAGCCAAAAACATTCAGTACTTC. The chain carries TRBV21-1 and TRBJ2-4; whether TRBD2, the table's D call, matches the DNA was not checked. TRBV21-1 is designated a pseudogene. The CDR3 is 23 amino acids.